The clone carrying this T cell receptor (beta chain) was recorded a few times. Patients in Seattle were enrolled during active infection, then followed longitudinally. Per the study methods: Amplification of reference gene primers was used by the study to estimate nucleated cell counts. Generated by immunoSEQ multiplex PCR, the TCRdb table keeps only in-frame clones and is missing some. That table gives V, J and clone size, and the DNA gave D and trimming. The sample has roughly 280,000 clones; roughly 90% are singletons. The sample belongs to a study of blood T cell repertoires in COVID-19. Study overall: Sample material is recorded as cDNA or gDNA derived from T cells, B-cell-depleted T cells, or PBMCs.

The CDR3 is made up of 14 amino acids. With V trimmed by 3 bases and J by 5 bases, 5 bases remained unmatched. CDR1 LGHDT and CDR2 YNNKEL come from the germline V gene (reference sequence). This receptor was taken from a woman aged 25 to 39 with COVID-19, enrolled during active disease. The chain combines TRBV3-1 (or the pseudogene TRBV3-2) with TRBJ1-2; 8 bases line up with TRBD1. The sample taken for sequencing was peripheral blood. The CDR3: CASSQVQGAYGYTF. CDR3 in DNA: TGTGCCAGCAGCCAGGTCCAGGGGGCATATGGCTACACCTTC.